This entry lists 3 T cell receptor beta chains sequenced from one sample in a study of blood T cells in healthy people across ages (dated by TCRdb to the mid-2010s). The library was built by means of 5' RACE. The instrument given in TCRdb is Illumina HiSeq 2500. A second roughly 7 to 12 cycle PCR used a sample-barcoded 5' primer and a J-beta primer mix. Through fastp at Q25 and MiXCR, TCRdb rebuilt clones from the public reads, retaining in-frame beta chains. Rows are combined by CDR3 protein, so each entry shows the most common genes and DNA. The sample has fewer than 750,000 distinct CDR3 sequences on record, under 65% of them singletons. The ten largest make up about 14% of the sample. Sequenced input: blood. All receptors come from an elderly woman in good health.

The rearrangement joins TRBV30 to TRBJ2-1; 12 positions agree with TRBD1. V lost 7 bases, J lost 9 bases, and 7 bases stayed unmatched. Germline lookup yields CDR1 GTSNPN and CDR2 SVGIG (reference sequence). This CDR3 is 13 amino acids long. CDR3 residues: CAFSGTGGGEQFF. CDR3 DNA sequence: TGTGCCTTCTCCGGGACAGGGGGCGGTGAGCAGTTCTTC.

This clonotype appeared a few times. CDR3 amino acids: CSVRGGGGELFF. In DNA, the CDR3 is TGCAGCGTAAGGGGTGGAGGCGGGGAGCTGTTTTTT. V is TRBV29-1 and J is TRBJ2-2; D is possibly TRBD1 or TRBD2 (5 bases each). CDR3 length: 12 amino acids. Deletions cut 6 bases from V and 7 bases from J, with 12 bases between. Germline assignment: CDR1 SQVTM and CDR2 ANQGSEA.

The chain joins TRBV29-1 to TRBJ2-3; D gene ambiguous. Looked up from germline, CDR1 is SQVTM and CDR2 is ANQGSEA. Trimming shortened V by 4 bases and J by 0 bases, and 17 bases separated the two germline ends. The CDR3 length is 16 residues. The CDR3 spells CSVVTYSLTSTDTQYF. CDR3 in DNA: TGCAGCGTTGTTACATACTCACTGACTAGCACAGATACGCAGTATTTT.